This T cell receptor (beta chain) was recovered during a study of T cell responses to AZD1222 COVID-19 vaccine. In regard to this clone: As yet, its antigen is unknown.

Whole-study findings and limits: A mostly white British donor set with more females was recruited, and clonal diversity was possibly underestimated. Unmutated variant regions are reportedly the target of nearly half of TCRs that are spike-specific.

V gave up 5 bases and J gave up 11 bases, with 16 bases separating them. This CDR3 region has 13 residues. Germline loops: CDR1 MNHEY, CDR2 SMNVEV (reference sequence). Generated by immunoSEQ multiplex PCR, the TCRdb table keeps only in-frame clones and is missing some. The profile shows around 110,000 clones, about nine tenths of them singletons. This clonotype was sampled from an adult who received the AZD1222 COVID-19 vaccine. The V call is TRBV27, the J call TRBJ2-1, with D possibly called TRBD1 or TRBD2 (5 bases each). Sequencing used peripheral blood, obtained 28 days after the second AZD1222 dose. In nucleotides, the CDR3 is TGTGCCAGCAGTCGCAGGGAAACGGGACAGCAGTTCTTC. Translation: CASSRRETGQQFF.